The rows below give T cell receptor beta chains drawn from one sample of a study of brain T cells in children with intractable seizures. Sequencing used immunoSEQ multiplex PCR; TCRdb keeps in-frame clones, though not all of them. The sample carries about 340,000 clones, over 90% recorded once. Source: peripheral blood, taken 5 to 6 months after surgery. The origin of the receptors is a boy less than two years old with tuberous sclerosis and intractable seizures. The CDR3 runs from the conserved cysteine through the conserved F or W.

length | J | V | CDR3
13 | TRBJ2-7 | TRBV28 | CATWDRANYEQYF
15 | TRBJ2-7 | TRBV6-1 | CASSERAGGADEQYF
15 | TRBJ1-1 | TRBV7-9 | CASSLSMTGVTEAFF
20 | TRBJ2-6 | TRBV27 | CASRAWAVDWKASGANVLTF
15 | TRBJ2-7 | TRBV20-1 | CSASAPTGVDYEQYF
15 | TRBJ2-7 | TRBV6-5 | CASSYQTGKSYEQYF
15 | TRBJ2-7 | TRBV3-1/TRBV3-2 | CASSQNPTSVNEQYF
14 | TRBJ2-2 | TRBV23-1 | CTNRGRANTGELFF
16 | TRBJ2-1 | TRBV5-6 | CASSRTTSGRYNEQFF
14 | TRBJ2-1 | TRBV9 | CASSPPRGVNEQFF
16 | TRBJ2-5 | TRBV29-1 | CSVANQRQDFQETQYF
14 | TRBJ2-2 | TRBV23-1 | CARQGKGSTGELFF
15 | TRBJ2-1 | TRBV28 | CASSPGTERYNEQFF
17 | TRBJ1-3 | TRBV9 | CASSGRDLGAPGNTIYF
14 | TRBJ2-7 | TRBV19 | CASSPRDTSYEQYF
11 | TRBJ1-2 | TRBV30 | CAWSGGYGYTF
14 | TRBJ2-1 | TRBV4-2 | CASSQGVLISEQFF
14 | TRBJ2-6 | TRBV6-5 | CASSVTPGANVLTF
15 | TRBJ2-1 | TRBV6-5 | CASSYNRGVLNEQFF
14 | TRBJ1-1 | TRBV2 | CASMYSEGDTEAFF
16 | TRBJ2-5 | TRBV7-3 | CASSQAGLAGGETQYF
12 | TRBJ1-2 | TRBV5-4 | CASNRQGLFPTF
15 | TRBJ1-2 | TRBV25-1 | CASSEPGTGGNGYTF
16 | TRBJ2-7 | TRBV6-1 | CASSEADLKSGYEQYF
15 | TRBJ2-1 | TRBV2 | CASHSGLAAHDEQFF
19 | TRBJ1-5 | TRBV2 | CASSEGGWDRAGTNQPQHF
21 | TRBJ2-3 | TRBV29-1 | CSAVDPINPGRTTKNADTQYF
16 | TRBJ2-2 | TRBV21-1 | CASSPWTGADTGELFF
16 | TRBJ2-7 | TRBV4-2 | CASSQTFGTVAYEQYF
13 | TRBJ2-1 | TRBV6-4 | CASRRDRGHEQFF
15 | TRBJ1-4 | TRBV6-2/TRBV6-3 | CASSKSTGLGEKLFF
14 | TRBJ1-2 | TRBV28 | CASRSRLINYGYTF
16 | TRBJ2-1 | TRBV7-9 | CASSLVSSGGHNEQFF
13 | TRBJ2-5 | TRBV5-4 | CASREGLEETQYF
13 | TRBJ2-1 | TRBV28 | CASSPGPGNEQFF
14 | TRBJ2-3 | TRBV27 | CASSWTSGQDTQYF
15 | TRBJ1-5 | TRBV5-1 | CASSLLGQENQPQHF
16 | TRBJ1-2 | TRBV12-5 | CASGPPNRGLSNGYTF